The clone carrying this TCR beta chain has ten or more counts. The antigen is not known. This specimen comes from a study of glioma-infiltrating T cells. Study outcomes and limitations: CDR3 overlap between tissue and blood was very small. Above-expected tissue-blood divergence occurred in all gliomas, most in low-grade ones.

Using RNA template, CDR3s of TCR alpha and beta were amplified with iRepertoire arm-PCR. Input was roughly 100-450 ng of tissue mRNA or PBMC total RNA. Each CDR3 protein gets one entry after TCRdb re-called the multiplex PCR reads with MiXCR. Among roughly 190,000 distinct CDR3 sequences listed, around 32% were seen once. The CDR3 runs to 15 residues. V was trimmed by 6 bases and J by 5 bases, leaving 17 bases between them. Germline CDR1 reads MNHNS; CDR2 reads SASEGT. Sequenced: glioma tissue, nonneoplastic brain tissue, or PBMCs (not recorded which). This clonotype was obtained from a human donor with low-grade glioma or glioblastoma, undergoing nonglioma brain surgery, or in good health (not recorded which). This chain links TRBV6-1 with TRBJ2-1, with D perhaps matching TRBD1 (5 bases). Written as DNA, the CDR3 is TGTGCCAGCAGCGCGATAAGACAGACCAACAATGAGCAGTTCTTC. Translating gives CASSAIRQTNNEQFF.